The clone carrying this T cell receptor beta chain was recorded at least ten times. The antigen is undetermined. A patient was excluded if there was uncontrolled infection, other autoimmune disease, pregnancy or lactation. This entry belongs to a study of T cells in Graves' hyperthyroidism and ophthalmopathy. From RNA transcripts, TCR beta CDR3 regions were amplified. Carried out on the TCR CDR3, a first-round RT-PCR used the HTBI primer set. TCRdb recomputed calls from the multiplex PCR reads with MiXCR, one row per CDR3 protein. Of some 490,000 distinct CDR3 sequences in the sample, approximately 23% are singletons; the top ten hold around 50%. Trimming cost V 0 bases and J 2 bases, with 13 bases left between them. Germline V gene sequence: CDR1 SGHVS, CDR2 FNYEAQ. CDR3 length equals 16 residues. General observations from the study: The majority of expanded thyroid clonotypes above 0.001 also appeared in blood.

This TCR came from a woman in her 70s with Graves' ophthalmopathy. The chain has TRBV7-6 and TRBJ2-5, with D possibly called TRBD1 or TRBD2 (5 bases each). The sequenced sample was blood. CDR3 DNA: TGTGCCAGCAGCTTAGCGCGGGCAGGGCCGCAAGAGACCCAGTACTTC. Its protein product is CASSLARAGPQETQYF.